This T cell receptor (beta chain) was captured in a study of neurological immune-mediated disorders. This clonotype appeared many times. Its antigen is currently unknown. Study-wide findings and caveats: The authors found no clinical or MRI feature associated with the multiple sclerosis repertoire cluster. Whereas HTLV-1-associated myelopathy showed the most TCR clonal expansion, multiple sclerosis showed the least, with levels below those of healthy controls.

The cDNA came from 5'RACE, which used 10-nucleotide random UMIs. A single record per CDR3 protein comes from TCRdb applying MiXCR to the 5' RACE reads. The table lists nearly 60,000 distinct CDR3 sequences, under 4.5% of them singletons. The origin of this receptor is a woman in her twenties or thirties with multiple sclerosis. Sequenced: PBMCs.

The CDR3 loop reads CASSERRGVGETQYF. Written as DNA, the CDR3 is TGTGCCAGCAGTGAACGCAGGGGTGTTGGGGAGACCCAGTACTTC. The J gene is TRBJ2-5, the V gene TRBV25-1; TRBD1 is a possible D gene (6 bases). Germline CDR1 and CDR2: MGHDK and SYGVNS. There are 15 residues in the CDR3. Trimming shortened V by 2 bases and J by 5 bases, and 15 bases separated the two germline ends.